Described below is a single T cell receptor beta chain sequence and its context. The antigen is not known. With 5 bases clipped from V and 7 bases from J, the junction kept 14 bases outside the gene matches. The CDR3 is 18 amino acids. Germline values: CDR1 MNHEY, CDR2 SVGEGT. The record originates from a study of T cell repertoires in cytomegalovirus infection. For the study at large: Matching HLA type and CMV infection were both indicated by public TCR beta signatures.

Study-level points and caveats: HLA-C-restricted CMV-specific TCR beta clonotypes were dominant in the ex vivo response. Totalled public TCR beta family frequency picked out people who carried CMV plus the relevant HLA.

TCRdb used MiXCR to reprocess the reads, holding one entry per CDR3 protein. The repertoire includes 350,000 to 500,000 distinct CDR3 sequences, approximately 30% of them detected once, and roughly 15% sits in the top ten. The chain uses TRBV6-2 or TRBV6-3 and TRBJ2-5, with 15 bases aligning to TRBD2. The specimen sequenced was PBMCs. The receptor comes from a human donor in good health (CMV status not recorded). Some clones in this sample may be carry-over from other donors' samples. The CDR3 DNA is TGTGCCAGCAGTACCTCAGGACTAGCGGGGGGGTGGATGGCGACCCAGTACTTC. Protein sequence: CASSTSGLAGGWMATQYF.